This entry lists 27 T cell receptor beta chains sequenced from one sample in a study of blood T cell repertoires in COVID-19. Only in-frame clones appear in the TCRdb table, and some are missing; sequencing was by immunoSEQ multiplex PCR. The table lists 200,000 or so clones, around 75% of them singletons, with around 5.4% in the top ten. Material for sequencing was peripheral blood. These receptors originate from a human donor in a cohort sampled during active COVID-19.

The rearrangement uses TRBV29-1 and TRBJ2-1; TRBD1 agrees at 8 bases. V shed 8 bases and J 2 bases; nucleotides not matched to a gene: 8. CDR1 SQVTM and CDR2 ANQGSEA come from the germline V gene. The CDR3 consists of 14 residues. DNA for the CDR3: TGCAGCACGACAGGGGCATTGACCTACAATGAGCAGTTCTTC. It encodes CSTTGALTYNEQFF.

This sequence joins TRBV4-1 and TRBJ1-5; a possible D gene is TRBD1 (5 bases). V was shortened by 0 bases and J by 5 bases, with 14 bases between the two germline ends. Germline V gene sequence: CDR1 MGHRA, CDR2 YSYEKL. This CDR3 is 16 amino acids long. The CDR3 protein is CASSQDGGMGYQPQHF. The CDR3 bases are TGCGCCAGCAGCCAAGATGGGGGGATGGGTTATCAGCCCCAGCATTTT.

With regard to this clone: The sample carries other DNA sequences with the same CDR3. Here the CDR3 DNA reads TGTGCCAGCATAAAACGGGCGGGAGGCCTCTACGAGCAGTACTTC. This encodes CASIKRAGGLYEQYF. The V call is TRBV7-2, the J call TRBJ2-7; 8 positions agree with TRBD2. Per the germline V gene, CDR1 is SGHTA and CDR2 is FQGNSA. With 7 bases clipped from V and 3 bases from J, the junction kept 11 bases outside the gene matches. The CDR3 spans 15 residues.

The count of this clone is one. V gene TRBV25-1 combines with J gene TRBJ1-5; D possibly corresponds to TRBD1 (5 bases). V lost 6 bases, J lost 8 bases, and 17 bases lay in between. Per germline, CDR1 MGHDK and CDR2 SYGVNS. CDR3 length: 14 residues. The CDR3 protein is CASRASGVEEPQHF. The DNA for the CDR3 is TGTGCCAGCAGGGCCTCGGGGGTAGAGGAGCCCCAGCATTTT.

The chain combines TRBV6-2 or TRBV6-3 with TRBJ2-2; 13 bases are shared with TRBD2. CDR3 length: 17 residues. Germline V gives CDR1 MNHEY, CDR2 SVGEGT. The J segment lost 6 bases and the V segment lost 4 bases, leaving 8 bases of the junction unmatched. Here the CDR3 DNA reads TGTGCCAGCAGTTCCCTGCGACTAGCGGGAGGCGCCGGGGAGCTGTTTTTT. This gives the protein CASSSLRLAGGAGELFF.

The rearrangement uses TRBV7-9 and TRBJ2-5, with 8 bases identical to TRBD2. V shed 11 bases, J shed 1 base, and the junction held 12 bases outside the gene matches. This CDR3 has 15 amino acids. Per germline, CDR1 SEHNR and CDR2 FQNEAQ (reference sequence). CDR3 coding DNA: TGTGCCGGGATAGCGGGGTCGACAGGCCAAGAGACCCAGTACTTC. Protein product: CAGIAGSTGQETQYF.

The chain uses TRBV7-2 and TRBJ1-2; a possible D gene is TRBD1 (5 bases). Germline loops: CDR1 SGHTA, CDR2 FQGNSA. CDR3 length: 16 residues. Trimming left V 1 base short and J 4 bases short, with 16 bases between. CDR3 loop: CASSLGGGYRPYGYTF. The CDR3 region has the DNA TGTGCCAGCAGCTTAGGGGGGGGTTATCGTCCCTATGGCTACACCTTC.

J is TRBJ2-1 and V is TRBV24-1; TRBD2 matches 11 bases. V lost 4 bases, J lost 7 bases, and 5 bases stayed unmatched. The V gene's germline CDR1 is KGHDR and CDR2 SFDVKD. The CDR3 loop spans 15 amino acids. The CDR3 is CATSELAGVENEQFF. DNA of the CDR3: TGTGCCACCAGTGAACTAGCGGGAGTAGAAAATGAGCAGTTCTTC.

Points on this clone: An end of the junction does not agree with germline; a read error may underlie this. The gene calls are TRBV6-4 and TRBJ1-2; no reliable D call. Germline lookup yields CDR1 MRHNA and CDR2 SNTAGT. The CDR3 covers 14 residues. CDR3 protein: CASSDSSGYSGHTF. The CDR3 nucleotides are TGTGCCAGCAGTGACTCGAGCGGGTACAGTGGCCACACCTTC.

The chain joins TRBV6-2 or TRBV6-3 to TRBJ2-7, with 8 bases identical to TRBD1. This CDR3 spans 16 amino acids. Germline values: CDR1 MNHEY, CDR2 SVGEGT. V lost 2 bases to trimming and J lost 4 bases; unmatched junction nucleotides: 10. This chain's CDR3 is CASSYLRDRRTYEQYF. The CDR3 nucleotides are TGTGCCAGCAGTTACCTCCGGGACAGGCGAACATACGAGCAGTACTTC.

CDR3 amino acids: CASSQETSGPYEQYF. In DNA form, the CDR3 reads TGTGCCAGCAGCCAAGAGACTAGCGGGCCCTACGAGCAGTACTTC. The rearrangement joins TRBV3-1 (or the pseudogene TRBV3-2) to TRBJ2-7; 10 bases agree with TRBD2. The CDR3 runs to 15 residues. The germline gives CDR1 LGHDT, CDR2 YNNKEL (reference sequence). Trimming removed 0 bases from V and 2 bases from J; junction bases left unmatched: 1.

The chain uses TRBV28 and TRBJ2-2; D is undetermined. Per the germline V gene, CDR1 is MDHEN and CDR2 is SYDVKM. The CDR3 extends over 15 amino acids. V was clipped by 2 bases and J by 2 bases, with 9 bases between them. The CDR3 nucleotides read TGTGCCAGCAGTTTACTTAGAGTAAACACCGGGGAGCTGTTTTTT. This encodes CASSLLRVNTGELFF.

Concerning this clone itself: Other DNA sequences from this sample encode an identical CDR3 as well. The chain has TRBV27 and TRBJ1-5; 7 nucleotides align to TRBD1. Germline CDR1 is MNHEY and CDR2 is SMNVEV (reference sequence). Losses at the gene ends were 5 bases for V and 2 bases for J; bases not matched to a gene: 3. CDR3 length: 14 residues. The chain's CDR3 is CASSRQGGNQPQHF. The CDR3 DNA sequence: TGTGCCAGCAGTCGACAGGGCGGCAATCAGCCCCAGCATTTT.

The rearrangement joins TRBV5-6 to TRBJ2-2; the D is unclear. CDR1 is SGHDT and CDR2 is YYEEEE in the germline V gene. There are 14 residues in the CDR3. V lost 3 bases and J 1 base, leaving 7 bases between the germline ends. The CDR3 reads CASSSTLNTGELFF. Written as DNA, the CDR3 is TGTGCCAGCAGCTCAACATTGAACACCGGGGAGCTGTTTTTT.

The chain couples TRBV9 to TRBJ2-2; a possible D gene is TRBD1 (6 bases). Trimming removed 4 bases at V and 2 bases at J, with 15 bases between. The CDR3 consists of 16 residues. Germline CDR1 reads SGDLS; CDR2 reads YYNGEE. In DNA, the CDR3 is TGTGCCAGCAGCTCCCCCAGGGGAACTAACACCGGGGAGCTGTTTTTT. Amino acid sequence: CASSSPRGTNTGELFF.

This chain uses TRBV24-1 with TRBJ2-1; TRBD1 matches 9 bases. V was pared by 4 bases and J by 12 bases, with 9 bases of the junction left unmatched. This CDR3 has 14 residues. The germline CDR1 and CDR2 sequences are KGHDR and SFDVKD. This CDR3 reads CATSDSGTGLSQFF. In DNA form, the CDR3 reads TGTGCCACCAGTGACTCCGGGACAGGGCTTTCGCAGTTCTTC.

The chain is built from TRBV11-2 and TRBJ2-3; a possible D gene is TRBD1 (5 bases). Germline-derived CDR1 and CDR2 are SGHAT and FQNNGV. Trimming pared 7 bases from V and 4 bases from J, leaving 21 bases between. This CDR3 comprises 16 residues. The CDR3 protein is CASTTVNRLGADTQYF. The CDR3 region has the DNA TGTGCCAGCACCACGGTAAACAGGTTGGGCGCAGATACGCAGTATTTT.

This sequence joins TRBV6-5 and TRBJ1-2; TRBD1 agrees at 7 bases. CDR1 is MNHEY, CDR2 SVGAGI, per germline. This CDR3 region has 13 residues. V lost 9 bases, J lost 1 base, and 5 bases stayed unmatched. The CDR3 DNA sequence: TGTGCCAGTACGACAGGGATTAACTATGGCTACACCTTC. Protein sequence: CASTTGINYGYTF.

This chain joins TRBV16 and TRBJ1-4, with a tentative D call TRBD1 (5 bases). Germline lookup yields CDR1 KGHSY and CDR2 FQNENV. V was cut by 4 bases and J by 6 bases, with 12 bases left in between. This CDR3 contains 14 residues. The CDR3 DNA reads as TGTGCCAGCAGCCCGGTCGGGGGTGATGAAAAACTGTTTTTT. This gives the protein CASSPVGGDEKLFF.

The CDR3 protein is CASSLAGTANYGYTF. DNA of the CDR3: TGTGCCAGCAGCTTGGCGGGGACAGCTAACTATGGCTACACCTTC. The chain combines TRBV5-6 with TRBJ1-2; 7 positions match TRBD1. The germline CDR1 and CDR2 sequences are SGHDT and YYEEEE. Trimming cost V 0 bases and J 0 bases; bases outside gene matches: 2. The CDR3 runs to 15 residues.

The genes are TRBV7-2 and TRBJ2-7; D remains unclear. Germline loops: CDR1 SGHTA, CDR2 FQGNSA. The CDR3 has 14 residues. V was shortened by 6 bases and J by 0 bases, with 12 bases between the two germline ends. Here the CDR3 reads CASSSGLGSYEQYF. CDR3 in DNA: TGTGCCAGCAGTTCGGGTCTAGGCTCCTACGAGCAGTACTTC.

The chain carries TRBV4-3 and TRBJ1-6; possibly TRBD1 for D (6 bases). The germline gives CDR1 LGHNA, CDR2 YSLEER. The CDR3 has 14 amino acids. Deletions cut 2 bases from V and 9 bases from J, with 11 bases between. This CDR3 is CASSQQGLGSPLHF. The CDR3, as DNA: TGCGCCAGCAGCCAACAGGGGTTGGGTTCACCCCTCCACTTT.

The chain has TRBV7-8 and TRBJ2-7; TRBD2 is a possible D gene (6 bases). In germline, CDR1 is SGHVS, CDR2 FQNEAQ. This CDR3 is built from 15 residues. Between the trimmed V and J ends, which lost 1 base and 2 bases, there was a span of 12 bases. As DNA, the CDR3 is TGTGCCAGCAGCTTAGATGATAGGGAGGCCTACGAGCAGTACTTC. Its translation: CASSLDDREAYEQYF. Filled out from reference TRBV7-8 and TRBJ2-7, the complete variable domain reads GAGVSQSPRYKVAKRGQDVALRCDPISGHVSLFWYQQALGQGPEFLTYFQNEAQLDKSGLPSDRFFAERPEGSVSTLKIQRTQQEDSAVYLCASSLDDREAYEQYFGPGTRLTVT.

There are a few counts of this clone. This rearrangement joins TRBV3-1 (or the pseudogene TRBV3-2) to TRBJ1-3, with 9 bases lining up with TRBD1. J gave up 8 bases and V 5 bases, and 7 bases lay outside the gene matches. Germline CDR1 LGHDT, CDR2 YNNKEL (reference sequence). This CDR3 is built from 14 residues. The CDR3 loop reads CASSWDRALDTIYF. CDR3 DNA sequence: TGTGCCAGCAGCTGGGACAGGGCACTGGACACCATATATTTT.

The CDR3 coding sequence is TGTGCCAGCAGTTACCTTAACCGACAGGAAGAGACCCAGTACTTC. The encoded protein is CASSYLNRQEETQYF. The rearrangement joins TRBV6-2 or TRBV6-3 to TRBJ2-5; a weak D match, TRBD1 (6 bases). Germline CDR1 MNHEY, CDR2 SVGEGT. This CDR3 contains 15 residues. Trimming shortened V by 2 bases and J by 3 bases, and 13 bases separated the two germline ends.

This sequence joins TRBV30 and TRBJ1-5; 8 nucleotides match TRBD1. Germline V gene lookup returns CDR1 GTSNPN and CDR2 SVGIG (reference sequence). The junction had 4 bases not matched to a gene; V was cut back by 3 bases and J by 6 bases. The CDR3 loop spans 13 amino acids. The CDR3 region is CAWRGTGGQPQHF. CDR3 in DNA: TGTGCCTGGAGAGGGACAGGCGGTCAGCCCCAGCATTTT.

The rearrangement joins TRBV21-1 to TRBJ1-1; the table's D call TRBD1 went unverified against the DNA. TRBV21-1 is a known pseudogene. This CDR3 is built from 15 residues. This chain's CDR3 is CASSKGGRVNTEAFF. As DNA, the CDR3 is TGTGCCAGCAGCAAAGGTGGCAGGGTGAACACTGAAGCTTTCTTT.